This is a list of T cell receptor beta chains from one sample in a study of technical replicates of blood from a few donors. TCRdb's table, derived via immunoSEQ multiplex PCR, lists solely in-frame clones and lacks some. The sample lists 84,000 or so clones, approximately 94% occurring once. Material for sequencing was T cells isolated from PBMCs. The receptors come from a human donor in good health. The CDR3 runs from the conserved cysteine through the conserved F or W. Each record gives: J gene, clone size, D gene, V gene, CDR3 protein, CDR3 DNA. A D gene is named only where the DNA matches it firmly. Expanded clones are given a class, and other clones once, few, many or no size at all.

>TRBJ2-1|.|.|TRBV7-8
CASSFQGHNEQFF
TGTGCCAGCAGCTTTCAGGGTCACAATGAGCAGTTCTTC
>TRBJ2-1|.|TRBD2|TRBV9
CASSAGGLAYNEQFF
TGTGCCAGCAGCGCGGGGGGGCTAGCCTACAATGAGCAGTTCTTC
>TRBJ2-7|.|.|TRBV2
CASRRDTYEQYF
TGTGCCAGCCGAAGAGATACCTACGAGCAGTACTTC
>TRBJ2-7|.|.|TRBV5-4
CASKVSPATDEQYF
TGTGCCAGCAAAGTCAGCCCTGCGACTGACGAGCAGTACTTC
>TRBJ2-1|.|TRBD2|TRBV28
CASRGGAYNEQFF
TGTGCCAGCAGGGGAGGGGCTTATAATGAGCAGTTCTTC
>TRBJ2-1|.|TRBD2|TRBV29-1
CSVERTSGINEQFF
TGCAGCGTTGAACGGACTAGCGGGATCAATGAGCAGTTCTTC
>TRBJ2-7|.|.|TRBV6-5
CASSWTQGEQYF
TGTGCCAGCAGCTGGACGCAGGGGGAGCAGTACTTC
>TRBJ2-3|.|TRBD2|TRBV28
CASSLSRGSGDLDTQYF
TGTGCCAGCAGTTTATCCCGGGGTAGCGGGGACCTGGATACGCAGTATTTT
>TRBJ1-2|.|.|TRBV28
CASSLTEVGVFYGYTF
TGTGCCAGCAGTCTGACGGAGGTAGGCGTTTTCTATGGCTACACCTTC
>TRBJ2-7|.|.|TRBV6-5
CASNHLSKPIYEQYF
TGTGCCAGCAATCACTTGAGCAAGCCCATCTACGAGCAGTACTTC
>TRBJ2-7|.|TRBD1|TRBV6-6
CASSYSSTGAYEQYF
TGTGCCAGCAGTTACTCCTCGACAGGGGCGTACGAGCAGTACTTC
>TRBJ1-1|.|.|TRBV28
CASSTTANTEAFF
TGTGCCAGCAGCACAACAGCGAACACTGAAGCTTTCTTT
>TRBJ2-2|.|TRBD2|TRBV6-6
CASSYTPSGKAGELFF
TGTGCCAGCAGTTACACACCTAGCGGGAAAGCCGGGGAGCTGTTTTTT
>TRBJ1-2|.|TRBD1|TRBV5-1
CASSLRGQGGYGYTF
TGCGCCAGCAGCTTGAGGGGACAGGGGGGCTATGGCTACACCTTC
>TRBJ1-2|.|TRBD1|TRBV6-5
CASRTGSLYTF
TGTGCCAGCAGGACAGGGTCGCTCTACACCTTC
>TRBJ1-2|once|TRBD1|TRBV6-1
CASRGQTNYGYTF
TGTGCCAGCAGGGGACAGACAAACTATGGCTACACCTTC
>TRBJ2-5|.|.|TRBV6-5
CASSYSNRETQYF
TGTGCCAGCAGTTACTCTAACCGGGAGACCCAGTACTTC
>TRBJ1-1|.|TRBD1|TRBV5-8
CASSLLGQGQIEAFF
TGTGCCAGCAGCTTGCTCGGACAGGGGCAGATAGAAGCTTTCTTT
>TRBJ2-3|.|TRBD1|TRBV4-1
CASSHLGQGSPTDTQYF
TGCGCCAGCAGCCACCTCGGACAGGGAAGCCCCACAGATACGCAGTATTTT
>TRBJ2-1|.|TRBD1|TRBV18
CASSSSGQANEQFF
TGTGCCAGCTCATCTTCGGGACAGGCCAATGAGCAGTTCTTC
>TRBJ2-5|.|TRBD1|TRBV7-8
CASSFRDRVQETQYF
TGTGCCAGCAGCTTCCGGGACAGGGTCCAAGAGACCCAGTACTTC
>TRBJ1-6|.|.|TRBV7-3
CASSPLGGTAPLHF
TGTGCCAGCAGCCCCTTGGGGGGAACGGCACCCCTCCACTTT
>TRBJ1-1|.|.|TRBV7-9
CASSLSVMNTEAFF
TGTGCCAGCAGCCTGAGTGTTATGAACACTGAAGCTTTCTTT
>TRBJ1-5|.|TRBD1|TRBV6-5
CASSSGTGTKHF
TGTGCCAGCAGTTCGGGGACAGGGACGAAGCATTTT
>TRBJ2-2|.|TRBD1|TRBV27
CASRLGTANTGELFF
TGTGCCAGCCGACTCGGGACAGCGAACACCGGGGAGCTGTTTTTT
>TRBJ2-2|once|.|TRBV19
CASSTPGQWAQSNTGELFF
TGTGCCAGTAGTACTCCCGGACAGTGGGCTCAATCGAACACCGGGGAGCTGTTTTTT
>TRBJ2-5|.|.|TRBV9
CASSVTAQETQYF
TGTGCCAGCAGCGTGACAGCCCAAGAGACCCAGTACTTC
>TRBJ2-1|.|TRBD1|TRBV5-1
CASSPDRAEQFF
TGCGCCAGCAGCCCGGACAGGGCAGAGCAGTTCTTC
>TRBJ2-3|.|TRBD1|TRBV2
CASSEAGQAADTQYF
TGTGCCAGCAGTGAAGCGGGACAGGCCGCAGATACGCAGTATTTT
>TRBJ1-6|once|TRBD1|TRBV2
CASRRDRGPDSPLHF
TGTGCCAGCAGGAGGGACAGGGGGCCGGATTCACCCCTCCACTTT
>TRBJ2-6|.|.|TRBV5-1
CASNQGYSGANVLTF
TGCGCCAGCAACCAGGGATATTCTGGGGCCAACGTCCTGACTTTC
>TRBJ1-2|.|.|TRBV5-1
CASSENRSGYTF
TGCGCCAGCAGCGAGAACAGGTCGGGCTACACCTTC
>TRBJ2-7|.|.|TRBV6-6
CASRIGHTEEQYF
TGTGCCAGCAGAATAGGACACACGGAGGAGCAGTACTTC
>TRBJ2-7|.|TRBD1|TRBV27
CASRTGGRNEQYF
TGTGCCAGCCGGACAGGGGGCCGGAACGAGCAGTACTTC
>TRBJ1-2|.|.|TRBV4-2
CASSQESAQARDGGYTF
TGTGCCAGCAGCCAAGAGTCTGCGCAGGCGAGGGATGGCGGCTACACCTTC
>TRBJ2-7|.|TRBD2|TRBV27
CASSAIIAGGSYEQYF
TGTGCCAGCAGTGCCATAATAGCGGGAGGCTCCTACGAGCAGTACTTC
>TRBJ1-5|.|TRBD1|TRBV6-5
CASRRDREGQPQHF
TGTGCCAGCAGAAGGGACAGGGAGGGTCAGCCCCAGCATTTT
>TRBJ2-7|.|.|TRBV6-6
CASSPPGHGNEQYF
TGTGCCAGCAGTCCCCCGGGACACGGGAACGAGCAGTACTTC
>TRBJ1-5|.|.|TRBV7-9
CASSPGDQPQHF
TGTGCCAGCAGCCCCGGGGATCAGCCCCAGCATTTT
>TRBJ1-4|few|.|TRBV29-1
CSVAQQGRNEKLFF
TGCAGCGTGGCCCAACAGGGCCGGAATGAAAAACTGTTTTTT